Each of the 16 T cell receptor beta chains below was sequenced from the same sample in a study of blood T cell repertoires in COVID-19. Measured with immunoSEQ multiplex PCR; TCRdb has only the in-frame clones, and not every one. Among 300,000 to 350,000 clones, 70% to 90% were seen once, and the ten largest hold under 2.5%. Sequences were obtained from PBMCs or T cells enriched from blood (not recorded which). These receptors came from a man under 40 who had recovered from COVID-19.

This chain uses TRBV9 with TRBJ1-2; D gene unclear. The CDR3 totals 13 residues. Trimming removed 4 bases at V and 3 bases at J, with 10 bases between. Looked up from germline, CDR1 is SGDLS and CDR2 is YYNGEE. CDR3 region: CASSPQADYGYTF. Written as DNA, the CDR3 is TGTGCCAGCAGCCCCCAGGCCGACTATGGCTACACCTTC.

The CDR3 loop is CASGLKLDRPEAFF. CDR3 DNA: TGTGCTAGTGGTTTGAAATTGGACAGGCCTGAAGCTTTCTTT. The chain is built from TRBV12-5 and TRBJ1-1, with 7 bases matching TRBD1. CDR3 size: 14 residues. J gave up 6 bases and V 2 bases, and 6 bases lay outside the gene matches. Germline V gene lookup returns CDR1 LGHNT and CDR2 FRNRAP.

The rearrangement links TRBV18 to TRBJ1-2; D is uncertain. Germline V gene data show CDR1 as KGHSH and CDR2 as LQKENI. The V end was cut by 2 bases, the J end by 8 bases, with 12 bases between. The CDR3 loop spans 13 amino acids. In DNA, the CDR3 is TGTGCCAGCTCACCAATAGACTCGGAGGGCTACACCTTC. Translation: CASSPIDSEGYTF.

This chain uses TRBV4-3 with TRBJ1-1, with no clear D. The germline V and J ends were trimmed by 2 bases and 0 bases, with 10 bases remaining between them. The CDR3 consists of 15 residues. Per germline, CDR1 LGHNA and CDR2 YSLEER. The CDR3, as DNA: TGCGCCAGCAGCCAATGGTCCGGTTTGAACACTGAAGCTTTCTTT. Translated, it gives CASSQWSGLNTEAFF.

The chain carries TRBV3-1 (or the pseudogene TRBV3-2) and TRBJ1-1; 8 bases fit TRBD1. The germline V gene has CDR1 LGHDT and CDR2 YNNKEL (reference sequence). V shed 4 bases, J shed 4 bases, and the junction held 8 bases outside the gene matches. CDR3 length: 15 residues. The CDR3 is CASSRPGGIGTEAFF. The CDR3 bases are TGTGCCAGCAGCCGACCAGGGGGCATCGGCACTGAAGCTTTCTTT.

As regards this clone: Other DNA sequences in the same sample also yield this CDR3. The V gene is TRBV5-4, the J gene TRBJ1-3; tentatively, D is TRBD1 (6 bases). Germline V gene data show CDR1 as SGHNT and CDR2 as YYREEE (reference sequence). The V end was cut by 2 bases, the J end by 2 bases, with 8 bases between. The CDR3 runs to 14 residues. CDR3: CASSLQGAGNTIYF. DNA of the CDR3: TGTGCCAGCAGCTTACAGGGAGCTGGAAACACCATATATTTT.

The CDR3 here is CASSVLAGGGGNEQFF. For the CDR3, the DNA is TGCGCCAGCAGCGTACTAGCGGGGGGCGGAGGCAATGAGCAGTTCTTC. The chain links TRBV10-2 to TRBJ2-1, with 12 bases identical to TRBD2. Germline CDR1 is WSHSY and CDR2 is SAAADI. The V segment lost 6 bases and the J segment 6 bases; nucleotides outside the gene matches: 9. This CDR3 has 16 residues.

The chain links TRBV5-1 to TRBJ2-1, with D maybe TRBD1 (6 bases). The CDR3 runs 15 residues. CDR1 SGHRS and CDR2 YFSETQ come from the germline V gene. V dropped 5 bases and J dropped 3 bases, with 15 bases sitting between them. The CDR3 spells CASRPGHGGYNEQFF. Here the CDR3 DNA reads TGCGCCAGCAGGCCGGGACACGGCGGCTACAATGAGCAGTTCTTC.

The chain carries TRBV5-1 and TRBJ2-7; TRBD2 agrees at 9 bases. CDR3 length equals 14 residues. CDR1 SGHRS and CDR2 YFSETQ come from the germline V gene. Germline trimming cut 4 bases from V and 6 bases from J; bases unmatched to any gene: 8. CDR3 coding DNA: TGCGCCAGCAGCGGGCGCGGGGGGGCCGCCGAGCAGTACTTC. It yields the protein CASSGRGGAAEQYF.

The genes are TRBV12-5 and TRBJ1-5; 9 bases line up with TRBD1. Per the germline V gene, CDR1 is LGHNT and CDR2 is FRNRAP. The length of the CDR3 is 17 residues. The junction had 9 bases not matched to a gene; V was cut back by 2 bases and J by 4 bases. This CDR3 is CASGLSRTGDSNQPQHF. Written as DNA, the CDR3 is TGTGCTAGTGGTTTGTCTAGGACAGGGGATTCTAATCAGCCCCAGCATTTT.

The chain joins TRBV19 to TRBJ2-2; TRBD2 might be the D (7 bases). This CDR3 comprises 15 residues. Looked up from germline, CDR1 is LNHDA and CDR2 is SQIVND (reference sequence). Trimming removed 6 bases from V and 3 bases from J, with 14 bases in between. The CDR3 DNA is TGTGCCAGTAGGAGGGGGGGCAAGGACACCGGGGAGCTGTTTTTT. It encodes CASRRGGKDTGELFF.

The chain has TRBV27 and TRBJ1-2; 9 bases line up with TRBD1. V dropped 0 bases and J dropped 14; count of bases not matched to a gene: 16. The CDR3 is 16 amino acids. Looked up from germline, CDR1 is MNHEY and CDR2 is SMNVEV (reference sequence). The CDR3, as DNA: TGTGCCAGCAGTTTATCGGGGGGACAGGGACCTATGGCTACAACCTTC. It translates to CASSLSGGQGPMATTF.

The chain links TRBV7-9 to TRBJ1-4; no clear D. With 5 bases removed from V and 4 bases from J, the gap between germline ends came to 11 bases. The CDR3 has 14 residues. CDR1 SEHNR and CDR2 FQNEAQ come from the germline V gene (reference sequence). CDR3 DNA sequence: TGTGCCAGCAGCACCTTCGGGAATAATGAAAAACTGTTTTTT. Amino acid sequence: CASSTFGNNEKLFF.

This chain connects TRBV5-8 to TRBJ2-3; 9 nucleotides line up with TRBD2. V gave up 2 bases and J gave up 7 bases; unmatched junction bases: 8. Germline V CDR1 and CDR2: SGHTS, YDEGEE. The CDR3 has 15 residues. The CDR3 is CASSFQSGGRNTQYF. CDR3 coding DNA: TGTGCCAGCAGCTTCCAGAGCGGGGGGAGGAATACGCAGTATTTT. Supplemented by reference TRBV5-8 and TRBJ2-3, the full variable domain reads EAGVTQSPTHLIKTRGQQATLRCSPISGHTSVYWYQQALGLGLQFLLWYDEGEERNRGNFPPRFSGRQFPNYSSELNVNALELEDSALYLCASSFQSGGRNTQYFGPGTRLTVL.

This CDR3 is CASSLVDRGRDGYTF. The CDR3 nucleotides are TGTGCCAGCAGCTTAGTTGACAGGGGGCGGGATGGCTACACCTTC. The chain combines TRBV7-9 with TRBJ1-2, with TRBD1 identical over 10 bases. Germline CDR1 SEHNR, CDR2 FQNEAQ (reference sequence). Germline trimming cut 1 base from V and 6 bases from J; bases unmatched to any gene: 5. The CDR3 covers 15 residues.

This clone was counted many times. The CDR3 coding sequence is TGTGCCAGCAGTTATACAGGGATGGCTTTCTTT. Translated: CASSYTGMAFF. V is TRBV2 and J is TRBJ1-1; TRBD1 is a possible D gene (6 bases). In germline, CDR1 is SNHLY, CDR2 FYNNEI. This CDR3 contains 11 residues. The V end lost 5 bases, the J end lost 11 bases, and 12 bases lay between the germline ends.